These T cell receptor beta chains were read from a single sample in a study of T-cell memory formation after mild COVID-19. MiXCR, run by TCRdb on the 5' RACE reads, gives a single entry per CDR3 protein. The data hold hundreds of thousands of distinct CDR3 sequences, with around a fifth observed a single time. Material for sequencing was PBMCs or a T cell subset sorted from them (not recorded which). Receptors were obtained from a man in his late teens or twenties who had mild COVID-19 (a few samples of this study predate the infection). Cell type and time point are not known. Each CDR3 is given with its conserved first and last residue. The D gene is left open where the match is weak. Not all rows give a size; the values are once, few, many and, for expanded clones, a class.

j_call | clone_size | cdr3_length | d_call | v_call | cdr3_nt | cdr3_aa
TRBJ2-3 | - | 14 | - | TRBV24-1 | TGTGCCACCAGTGATTACGACAGGCCCAGTACGCAGTATTTT | CATSDYDRPSTQYF
TRBJ2-7 | few | 13 | TRBD1 | TRBV19 | TGTGCCAGTACGGGACAGGGCGAGGGCGAGCAGTACTTC | CASTGQGEGEQYF
TRBJ2-5 | many | 14 | TRBD1 | TRBV5-1 | TGCGCCAGCAGCTTGGTCCCAGGGGGAGAGACCCAGTACTTC | CASSLVPGGETQYF
TRBJ1-2 | few | 15 | - | TRBV7-2 | TGTGCCAGCAGCTCCCGCTCTACGGTGAACTATGGCTACACCTTC | CASSSRSTVNYGYTF
TRBJ2-1 | - | 15 | TRBD2 | TRBV20-1 | TGCAGTGCTAGAGAATATACTAGCGGGGGGTATGAGCAGTTCTTC | CSAREYTSGGYEQFF
TRBJ2-3 | - | 16 | TRBD2 | TRBV5-6 | TGTGCAAGCAGCTTGTTAAGCGGGGGTAAGACAGATACGCAGTATTTT | CASSLLSGGKTDTQYF
TRBJ1-2 | - | 18 | - | TRBV18 | TGTGCCAGCTCACCAAACCCGGTATCGGACAGAGAATACTATGGCTACACCTTC | CASSPNPVSDREYYGYTF
TRBJ2-2 | few | 14 | - | TRBV5-1 | TGCGCCAGCCAGGGAGGGGGCCACACCGGGGAGCTGTTTTTT | CASQGGGHTGELFF
TRBJ1-3 | few | 15 | - | TRBV3-1 | TGTGCCAGCAGCCAAGGGACCTCTCTGGGAAACACCATATATTTT | CASSQGTSLGNTIYF
TRBJ2-1 | many | 14 | - | TRBV5-1 | TGCGCCAGCAGCCTTGAGATACCTTACAATGAGCAGTTCTTC | CASSLEIPYNEQFF
TRBJ2-4 | - | 11 | - | TRBV10-3 | TGTGCCATCAGCCAGGAGAACATTCAGTACTTC | CAISQENIQYF
TRBJ2-1 | few | 15 | - | TRBV4-2 | TGTGCCAGCAGCCCTTCCCCGCTGGGCGGGGATGAGCAGTTCTTC | CASSPSPLGGDEQFF
TRBJ2-1 | few | 16 | TRBD1 | TRBV18 | TGTGCCAGCTCACCCCTCCGGGACAGGGTCTCGGTTGAGCAGTTCTTC | CASSPLRDRVSVEQFF
TRBJ1-1 | few | 16 | - | TRBV27 | TGTGCCAGCAGTTTAGGGCCTGGGACCATGAACACTGAAGCTTTCTTT | CASSLGPGTMNTEAFF
TRBJ2-1 | few | 15 | - | TRBV7-2 | TGTGCCAGCAGCTTAGCCCATAGCCCCTACAATGAGCAGTTCTTC | CASSLAHSPYNEQFF
TRBJ2-7 | - | 17 | TRBD1 | TRBV7-6 | TGTGCCAGCAGCTTAGGGGGGGGGACAGGGAGACTTGGAGAGCAGTACTTC | CASSLGGGTGRLGEQYF
TRBJ1-2 | - | 18 | - | TRBV12-3/TRBV12-4 | TGTGCCAGCAGCAAGGGCGGGGGACCTACGCGGGTTAACTATGGCTACACCTTC | CASSKGGGPTRVNYGYTF
TRBJ2-2 | few | 15 | - | TRBV7-3 | TGTGCCAGCAGCTTGAGGGGCCCGAACACCGGGGAGCTGTTTTTT | CASSLRGPNTGELFF
TRBJ2-1 | few | 12 | - | TRBV20-1 | TGCAGTGCTAGTCGCCATTCTAATGAGCAGTTCTTC | CSASRHSNEQFF
TRBJ2-3 | - | 15 | - | TRBV6-6 | TGTGCCAGCAGTGAATCCCACGACTTCACAGATACGCAGTATTTT | CASSESHDFTDTQYF
TRBJ2-3 | few | 14 | - | TRBV4-2 | TGTGCCAGCAGCCAAGGAGGCAACCCAGATACGCAGTATTTT | CASSQGGNPDTQYF
TRBJ1-1 | - | 13 | - | TRBV4-1 | TGCGCCAGCAGCCAAGTAAGGGAAACTGAAGCTTTCTTT | CASSQVRETEAFF
TRBJ2-2 | - | 18 | TRBD2 | TRBV4-1 | TGCGCCAGCAGCCAAGGGACTAGTTATTTTTCGAACACCGGGGAGCTGTTTTTT | CASSQGTSYFSNTGELFF
TRBJ2-1 | - | 15 | - | TRBV24-1 | TGTGCCACCAGTTACGGCGGACAGATACACAATGAGCAGTTCTTC | CATSYGGQIHNEQFF
TRBJ1-5 | - | 13 | - | TRBV30 | TGTGCCTGGAGCGGCGGGGAAGGACAGCCCCAGCATTTT | CAWSGGEGQPQHF
TRBJ1-2 | many | 16 | - | TRBV12-3/TRBV12-4 | TGTGCCAGCAGTTACGACTTGGGGGCTACTAACTATGGCTACACCTTC | CASSYDLGATNYGYTF
TRBJ2-3 | - | 15 | - | TRBV7-2 | TGTGCCAGCAGCCGTGGGGGGACAGGCACAGATACGCAGTATTTT | CASSRGGTGTDTQYF
TRBJ1-2 | few | 13 | - | TRBV18 | TGTGCCAGCTCACCGGACGGGCACTATGGCTACACCTTC | CASSPDGHYGYTF
TRBJ2-7 | few | 15 | - | TRBV6-6 | TGTGCCAGCAGTTACGAACGGGGCGCACTCTACGAGCAGTACTTC | CASSYERGALYEQYF
TRBJ1-1 | few | 11 | TRBD1 | TRBV6-2/TRBV6-3 | TGTGCCAGCAGTTCAGGGGGCTCGGCTTTCTTT | CASSSGGSAFF
TRBJ1-1 | - | 16 | TRBD1 | TRBV4-3 | TGCGCCAGCAGCCAAGGCTTAAGAACAGGGGGCACTGAAGCTTTCTTT | CASSQGLRTGGTEAFF
TRBJ2-6 | - | 18 | TRBD1 | TRBV4-2 | TGTGCCAGCAGCCAGGGGACAGGGAGTTTGTCTGGGGCCAACGTCCTGACTTTC | CASSQGTGSLSGANVLTF
TRBJ2-3 | - | 14 | - | TRBV20-1 | TGCAGTGGCTCACCAGGTGGGCACACAGATACGCAGTATTTT | CSGSPGGHTDTQYF
TRBJ1-5 | few | 14 | - | TRBV30 | TGTGCCTGGAGTTTCAATCAGGGCCCTAGAACCCAGCATTTT | CAWSFNQGPRTQHF
TRBJ1-1 | few | 13 | - | TRBV6-1 | TGTGCCAGCATTCGAGGGGGGGGATATGAAGCTTTCTTT | CASIRGGGYEAFF
TRBJ2-5 | few | 15 | TRBD2 | TRBV6-5 | TGTGCCAGCAGTTATGGGACTAGCGGGGAAGAGACCCAGTACTTC | CASSYGTSGEETQYF
TRBJ1-1 | - | 15 | - | TRBV3-1 | TGTGCCAGCAGCCGCAGTCGGGAGCTGAACACTGAAGCTTTCTTT | CASSRSRELNTEAFF
TRBJ2-2 | many | 12 | - | TRBV12-3/TRBV12-4 | TGTGCCAGCAGTTGGGACACCGGGGAGCTGTTTTTT | CASSWDTGELFF
TRBJ2-7 | - | 13 | - | TRBV29-1 | TGCAGCGCCGTAGCACGCCCGTCGGGGGAGCAGTACTTC | CSAVARPSGEQYF
TRBJ2-3 | once | 19 | TRBD2 | TRBV11-2 | TGTGCCAGCAGCTTAAACCCTTGGACTAGCGGGAAAAACACAGATACGCAGTATTTT | CASSLNPWTSGKNTDTQYF
TRBJ1-1 | - | 13 | TRBD1 | TRBV5-4 | TGTGCCAGCAGCTTGCCGGCAGGGGGGGAGGCTTTCTTT | CASSLPAGGEAFF
TRBJ2-2 | many | 12 | - | TRBV7-3 | TGTGCCAGCAGCCCCCACACCGGGGAGCTGTTTTTT | CASSPHTGELFF
TRBJ1-2 | - | 13 | - | TRBV28 | TGTGCCAGCTTTTTCAGGGCCAACTATGGCTACACCTTC | CASFFRANYGYTF
TRBJ1-6 | few | 15 | TRBD1 | TRBV28 | TGTGCCAGCAGTTCTGGACAGGGCGATAATTCACCCCTCCACTTT | CASSSGQGDNSPLHF
TRBJ2-1 | few | 15 | - | TRBV18 | TGTGCCAGCTCGCCCTTCTGGAGCCCCTACAATGAGCAGTTCTTC | CASSPFWSPYNEQFF